A single T cell receptor beta chain is shown here with its context. The data originate from a study of graft-versus-host responses after intestinal transplantation. Germline V gene sequence: CDR1 SQVTM, CDR2 ANQGSEA. The CDR3 extends over 15 amino acids. The germline V and J ends were trimmed by 0 bases and 2 bases, with 13 bases remaining between them. The table came from immunoSEQ multiplex PCR; TCRdb's copy has only in-frame clones and leaves some out. This sample has 20,000 or so clones, with around nine tenths found just once. The input for sequencing was bone marrow, taken roughly 130 days after transplant. The chain is built from TRBV29-1 and TRBJ1-2; D may be TRBD1 (5 bases). The receptor was derived from a human patient who received an intestinal transplant, so some T cells may come from the graft donor. CDR3 protein: CSVEDPRGYNYGYTF. Written as DNA, the CDR3 is TGCAGCGTTGAAGATCCGAGGGGTTACAACTATGGCTACACCTTC.